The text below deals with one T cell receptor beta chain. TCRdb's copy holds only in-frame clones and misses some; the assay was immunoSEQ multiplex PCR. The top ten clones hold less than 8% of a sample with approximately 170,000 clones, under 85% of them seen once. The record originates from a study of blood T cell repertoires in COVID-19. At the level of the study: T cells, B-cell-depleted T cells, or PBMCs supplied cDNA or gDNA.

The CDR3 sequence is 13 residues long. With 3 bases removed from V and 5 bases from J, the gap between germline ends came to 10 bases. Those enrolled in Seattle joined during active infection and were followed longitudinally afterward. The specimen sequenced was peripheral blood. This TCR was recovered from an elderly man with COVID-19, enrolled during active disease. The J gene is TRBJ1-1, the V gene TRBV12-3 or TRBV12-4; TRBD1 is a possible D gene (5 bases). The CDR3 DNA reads TGTGCCAGCAGTTTGTCAGGGCGGACTGAAGCTTTCTTT. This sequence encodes CASSLSGRTEAFF.